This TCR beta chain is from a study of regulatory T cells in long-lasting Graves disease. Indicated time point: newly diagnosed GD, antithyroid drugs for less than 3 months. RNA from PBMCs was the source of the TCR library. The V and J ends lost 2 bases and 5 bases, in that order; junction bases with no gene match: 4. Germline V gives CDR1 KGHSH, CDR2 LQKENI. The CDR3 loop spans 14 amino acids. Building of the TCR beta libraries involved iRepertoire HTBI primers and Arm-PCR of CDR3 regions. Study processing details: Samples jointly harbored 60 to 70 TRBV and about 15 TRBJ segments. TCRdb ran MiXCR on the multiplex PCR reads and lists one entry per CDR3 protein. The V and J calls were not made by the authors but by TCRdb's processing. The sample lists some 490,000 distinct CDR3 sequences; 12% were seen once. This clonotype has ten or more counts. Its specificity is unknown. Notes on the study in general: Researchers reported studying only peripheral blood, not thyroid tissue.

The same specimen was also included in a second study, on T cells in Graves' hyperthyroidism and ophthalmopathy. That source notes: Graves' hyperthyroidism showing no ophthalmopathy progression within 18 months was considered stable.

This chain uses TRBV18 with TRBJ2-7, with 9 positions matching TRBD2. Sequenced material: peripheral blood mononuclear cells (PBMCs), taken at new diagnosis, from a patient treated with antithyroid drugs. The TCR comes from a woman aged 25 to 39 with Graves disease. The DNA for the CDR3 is TGTGCCAGCTCACCATTCTCTAGCGGGAACGAGCAGTACTTC. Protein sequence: CASSPFSSGNEQYF. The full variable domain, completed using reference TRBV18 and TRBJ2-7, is NAGVMQNPRHLVRRRGQEARLRCSPMKGHSHVYWYRQLPEEGLKFMVYLQKENIIDESGMPKERFSAEFPKEGPSILRIQQVVRGDSAAYFCASSPFSSGNEQYFGPGTRLTVT.